The entry below gives a single TCR beta chain sequence along with its context. Antigen specificity is unknown. The data originate from a study of shared clonotypes between healthy human individuals. Deep-level settings were used for running the assay. Assay: immunoSEQ multiplex PCR; the TCRdb copy retains only in-frame clones and omits some. The data contain more than 550,000 clones, over 60% of them singletons. Findings of the study overall: Sampling involved blood alone; tissue repertoires likely differ.

This CDR3 region has 12 residues. Trimming cost V 8 bases and J 2 bases, with 10 bases left between them. From germline, CDR1 is SNHLY and CDR2 FYNNEI. The V and J genes are TRBV2 and TRBJ2-7; tentatively, D is TRBD1 or TRBD2 (5 bases each). Sequencing was done on a sample of memory CD4+ T cells sorted from blood. Subset of the sample: CD45RA-negative fraction. This receptor was taken from a young woman in good health. The CDR3 DNA reads as TGTGCCAGCGGGGGACCCACCTACGAGCAGTACTTC. It is translated as CASGGPTYEQYF. The full variable domain, completed using reference TRBV2 and TRBJ2-7, is EPEVTQTPSHQVTQMGQEVILRCVPISNHLYFYWYRQILGQKVEFLVSFYNNEISEKSEIFDDQFSVERPDGSNFTLKIRSTKLEDSAMYFCASGGPTYEQYFGPGTRLTVT.